This T cell receptor beta chain was sequenced for a study of control samples from healthy donors and cancer patients. This clone was observed once. The data were produced by immunoSEQ multiplex PCR, yet TCRdb's version contains in-frame clones alone and is incomplete. The sample has 150,000 to 160,000 clones; about 94% are singletons. The V and J ends lost 1 base and 5 bases respectively, with 14 bases between them. The CDR3 is made up of 15 amino acids. Germline V gives CDR1 SGHTA, CDR2 FQGNSA. Material: blood. This sequence joins TRBV7-2 and TRBJ1-2; unclear D gene. The sequence came from a man in his forties or fifties in good health. CDR3 in amino acids: CASSLDIRIAYGYTF. The CDR3 DNA reads as TGTGCCAGCAGCTTAGATATCCGGATAGCTTATGGCTACACCTTC. Together with reference TRBV7-2 and TRBJ1-2, the CDR3 gives the full variable domain: GAGVSQSPSNKVTEKGKDVELRCDPISGHTALYWYRQSLGQGLEFLIYFQGNSAPDKSGLPSDRFSAERTGGSVSTLTIQRTQQEDSAVYLCASSLDIRIAYGYTFGSGTRLTVV.